A selection of T cell receptor beta chains follows, all from one sample in a study of T cell repertoires in cytomegalovirus infection. TCRdb fed the reads into MiXCR, producing one record per CDR3 protein. Here the sample spans about 460,000 distinct CDR3 sequences, around 10% being singletons. What was sequenced was PBMCs. Receptors originate from a human donor in good health (CMV status not recorded). Some clones in this sample may be carry-over from other donors' samples. CDR3s include the opening cysteine and the closing phenylalanine or tryptophan. D genes are given only for firm matches. Part of the rows lack a size; the others show once, few, many or a class for expanded clones.

clone size	V gene	D gene	J gene	CDR3 DNA	CDR3 protein
many	TRBV29-1	.	TRBJ2-3	TGCAGCGTCGATCTCAGGGGAGATACGCAGTATTTT	CSVDLRGDTQYF
few	TRBV5-4	TRBD1	TRBJ1-4	TGTGCCAGCAGCCAGGGACAGTCTAATGAAAAACTGTTTTTT	CASSQGQSNEKLFF
few	TRBV29-1	TRBD1	TRBJ2-2	TGCAGCGTAGAGGGACAGTCGAGCACCGGGGAGCTGTTTTTT	CSVEGQSSTGELFF
many	TRBV3-1	.	TRBJ1-2	TGTGCCAGCAGCCTACGGGGACTCGACTATGGCTACACCTTC	CASSLRGLDYGYTF
many	TRBV6-1	.	TRBJ1-2	TGTGCCATCGGACAGTTCATCTATGGCTACACCTTC	CAIGQFIYGYTF
many	TRBV2	.	TRBJ2-7	TGTGCCAGCAGTGAATTATGGACCCCCTACGAGCAGTACTTC	CASSELWTPYEQYF
many	TRBV11-2	TRBD2	TRBJ2-7	TGTGCCAGCAGCTTAGATGCGGGGGGCAGAACCTACGAGCAGTACTTC	CASSLDAGGRTYEQYF
few	TRBV7-9	.	TRBJ1-6	TGTGCCAGCAGCTCTATAGGGGCCCGTGATTCACCCCTCCACTTT	CASSSIGARDSPLHF
many	TRBV7-3	TRBD2	TRBJ2-5	TGTGCCAGCAGCGCAAACGGACTAGCGGGAGCTGGAGAGACCCAGTACTTC	CASSANGLAGAGETQYF
few	TRBV20-1	TRBD2	TRBJ2-2	TGCAGTGCTAGAGTTGCGGGGGGGCCGGCCACCGGGGAGCTGTTTTTT	CSARVAGGPATGELFF
few	TRBV20-1	TRBD1	TRBJ1-6	TGCAGTGCTGCCCGGACAGGGTTACGGACACCCCTCCACTTT	CSAARTGLRTPLHF
many	TRBV7-3	TRBD2	TRBJ2-1	TGTGCCAGCAGCGTCGTGTTTGGGACTAGCGGGAGGATCAGGAATGAGCAGTTCTTC	CASSVVFGTSGRIRNEQFF
.	TRBV5-1	TRBD1	TRBJ1-1	TGCGCCAGCAAGGTGACAGGGTTGAATGAAGCTTTCTTT	CASKVTGLNEAFF
few	TRBV28	TRBD2	TRBJ2-4	TGTGCCAGCAGTCCGACTAGCGGGAGGCTAGCCAAAAACATTCAGTACTTC	CASSPTSGRLAKNIQYF
many	TRBV27	TRBD2	TRBJ2-1	TGTGCCAGCAGTTTATTTAGCGGGAGGGCCGATGAGCAGTTCTTC	CASSLFSGRADEQFF
.	TRBV12-3/TRBV12-4	.	TRBJ2-7	TGTGCCAGCAGTTGGGGGGCGGGGCCCTACGAGCAGTACTTC	CASSWGAGPYEQYF
.	TRBV10-3	TRBD1	TRBJ1-2	TGTGCCATCTATGAGGACAGGGAAGATGGCTACACCTTC	CAIYEDREDGYTF
few	TRBV24-1	TRBD2	TRBJ2-3	TGTGCCACCAGTGTGGCGGGAGGTTCCCCACCAATAACAACGCAGTATTTT	CATSVAGGSPPITTQYF
many	TRBV11-2	.	TRBJ2-1	TGTGTCACGGCTGGGAAGGGAAACAATGAGCAGTTCTTC	CVTAGKGNNEQFF
few	TRBV5-1	.	TRBJ1-6	TGCGCCAGCAGCAGACAAGATCCTAGGGATTCACCCCTCCACTTT	CASSRQDPRDSPLHF
few	TRBV6-6	.	TRBJ1-2	TGTGCCAGCAGTGACCCAAACTACTATGGCTACACCTTC	CASSDPNYYGYTF
.	TRBV29-1	TRBD2	TRBJ2-5	TGCAGCGTTGGGCTAGCGGGGTTTGAGACCCAGTACTTC	CSVGLAGFETQYF
many	TRBV20-1	TRBD2	TRBJ2-1	TGCAGTGCAGAGAGCGCTAGCGGGACGTACAATGAGCAGTTCTTC	CSAESASGTYNEQFF
many	TRBV7-3	.	TRBJ1-3	TGTGCCAGCAGCTTAAGGGCGGCATTCTCTGGAAACACCATATATTTT	CASSLRAAFSGNTIYF
.	TRBV12-5	.	TRBJ2-7	TGTGCTAGTGTAGGAGGGACAGACAACTCCTACGAGCAGTACTTC	CASVGGTDNSYEQYF
many	TRBV11-2	.	TRBJ2-1	TGTGCCAGCTCCGAGCGGAGTTACGGTAATGAGCAGTTCTTC	CASSERSYGNEQFF
.	TRBV3-1	TRBD2	TRBJ2-7	TGTGCCAGCAGCCAAGATGCTGCTAGCGGGAGGGAGCAGTACTTC	CASSQDAASGREQYF
many	TRBV7-3	.	TRBJ2-1	TGTGCCAGCAGCTTAAACTGGGAGTCCTACAATGAGCAGTTCTTC	CASSLNWESYNEQFF
many	TRBV5-5	.	TRBJ2-3	TGTGCCAGCAGCTTGGGATTGACAGGAACGGCAGATACGCAGTATTTT	CASSLGLTGTADTQYF
once	TRBV5-1	TRBD1	TRBJ1-1	TGCGCCAGCAGCCAAGGGACAGGGTTCGCTGAAGCTTTCTTT	CASSQGTGFAEAFF
many	TRBV29-1	.	TRBJ2-7	TGCAGCGTTGGCGGGGTTTCCTACGAGCAGTACTTC	CSVGGVSYEQYF
many	TRBV20-1	.	TRBJ1-2	TGCAGCCCGGGACGGGTCTATGGCTACACCTTC	CSPGRVYGYTF
many	TRBV5-6	.	TRBJ1-1	TGTGCCAGCAGTTTGGAGGGGGTCACTGAAGCTTTCTTT	CASSLEGVTEAFF
many	TRBV7-6	TRBD1	TRBJ1-2	TGTGCCAGCAGCTCACCGGGACAGTCAATGGGAGGCTACACCTTC	CASSSPGQSMGGYTF
few	TRBV10-3	.	TRBJ2-7	TGTGCCATCAGTGAGTCGGGGGGGCGCGGGTCCTACGAGCAGTACTTC	CAISESGGRGSYEQYF
.	TRBV5-4	.	TRBJ1-5	TGTGCCAGCAGCTTAGGCGGGGCAAGGCAGCCCCAGCATTTT	CASSLGGARQPQHF
many	TRBV7-3	.	TRBJ1-1	TGTGCCAGCAGCTTAATGATGGTCACAGGGCTGAACACTGAAGCTTTCTTT	CASSLMMVTGLNTEAFF
.	TRBV5-5	TRBD1	TRBJ1-2	TGTGCCAGCAGCTGGGGGGACAGCGGCTACACCTTC	CASSWGDSGYTF
many	TRBV6-1	TRBD1	TRBJ1-2	TGTGCCAGCATCCAAGGACAGGAGGGGCATGGCTACACCTTC	CASIQGQEGHGYTF
few	TRBV5-1	.	TRBJ1-5	TGCGCCAGCAGCCCCAAACCCGTCCTGGGGGGTCAGCCCCAGCATTTT	CASSPKPVLGGQPQHF
few	TRBV7-9	TRBD1	TRBJ1-5	TGTGCCAGCAGCTCCCAACCGACAGGGGTTCGTCAGCCCCAGCATTTT	CASSSQPTGVRQPQHF
many	TRBV6-5	TRBD2	TRBJ2-2	TGTGCCAGCAGTTACCCTCTAGCGGGAGGGGATACCGGGGAGCTGTTTTTT	CASSYPLAGGDTGELFF
many	TRBV28	.	TRBJ1-2	TGTGCCAGCAGTTTTGGAAAAAACTATGGCTACACCTTC	CASSFGKNYGYTF
.	TRBV5-4	.	TRBJ2-2	TGTGCCAGCAGTCTGGATCTTGAGAGGGCGAACACCGGGGAGCTGTTTTTT	CASSLDLERANTGELFF
many	TRBV5-5	.	TRBJ2-2	TGTGCCAGCAGCTTGGTCGACCCCGCGAACACCGGGGAGCTGTTTTTT	CASSLVDPANTGELFF
few	TRBV3-1	TRBD1	TRBJ1-4	TGTGCCAGCAGCCAATCATACCGGGACAGAAGTGAAAAACTGTTTTTT	CASSQSYRDRSEKLFF
many	TRBV19	.	TRBJ2-2	TGTGCCAGTATAATCGGCAGGGGGGTTTCCGGGGAGCTGTTTTTT	CASIIGRGVSGELFF
few	TRBV29-1	TRBD1	TRBJ1-5	TGCAGCGTTGGGACAGGGGCCAATCAGCCCCAGCATTTT	CSVGTGANQPQHF
many	TRBV6-5	.	TRBJ1-2	TGTGCCAGCAGTTACAACCGGGCCCCTAACTATGGCTACACCTTC	CASSYNRAPNYGYTF
few	TRBV11-2	.	TRBJ2-1	TGTGCCAGCAGCCCTACTACTAGCAATGAGCAGTTCTTC	CASSPTTSNEQFF
many	TRBV28	.	TRBJ2-1	TGTGCCAGCACCCAGGGCGTTAGCTCCTACAATGAGCAGTTCTTC	CASTQGVSSYNEQFF
many	TRBV7-9	.	TRBJ2-2	TGTGCCGCAGAGTCTGGGGAGCTGTTTTTT	CAAESGELFF
.	TRBV5-1	TRBD1	TRBJ2-2	TGCGCCAGCAGCCTCGGGACAGGGGGCCGGACCGGGGAGCTGTTTTTT	CASSLGTGGRTGELFF